These 24 T cell receptor beta chains originate from one sample sequenced in a study of beta chain features in type 1 diabetes. Reverse transcribing all isolated RNA meant expressed TCRB transcripts were sequenced. Some clones are missing from TCRdb's copy, which holds only in-frame ones; the method was immunoSEQ multiplex PCR. The sample yields hundreds of thousands of clones, approximately 15% seen once. Specimen: central memory CD4+ T cells from blood. These receptors all come from a man aged 25-40 years in good health.

Only a few counts were recorded for this clone. V is TRBV9 and J is TRBJ2-1; D is unresolved. Germline CDR1 SGDLS, CDR2 YYNGEE. The V gene lost 0 bases and the J gene lost 10 bases, with 11 bases spanning the gap. The CDR3 runs to 13 residues. CDR3 bases: TGTGCCAGCAGCGTAGGGTTTTTGGGGGAGCAGTTCTTC. Translated, it gives CASSVGFLGEQFF.

This clone was recorded a few times. The chain couples TRBV29-1 to TRBJ2-5; D is unclear. Trimming pared 7 bases from V and 7 bases from J, leaving 16 bases between. Germline CDR1 is SQVTM and CDR2 is ANQGSEA. This CDR3 has 12 residues. The CDR3 region has the DNA TGCAGCGGAAGCATACCCAGTGGGACCCAGTACTTC. Translated, it gives CSGSIPSGTQYF.

This clone has a count of ten or more. This sequence joins TRBV30 and TRBJ2-1; D is uncertain. Germline V CDR1 and CDR2: GTSNPN, SVGIG (reference sequence). This CDR3 region has 12 residues. V lost 0 bases and J 8 bases, leaving 8 bases between the germline ends. CDR3: CAWSVRRDEQFF. The CDR3 DNA reads as TGTGCCTGGAGTGTGCGGCGCGATGAGCAGTTCTTC.

The chain is built from TRBV4-2 and TRBJ2-3; TRBD2 matches 12 bases. Germline loops: CDR1 LGHNA, CDR2 YNFKEQ. The CDR3 covers 17 residues. Germline trimming cut 2 bases from V and 0 bases from J; bases unmatched to any gene: 3. CDR3 residues: CASSQRLAGVSTDTQYF. As DNA, the CDR3 is TGTGCCAGCAGCCAACGACTAGCGGGAGTGAGCACAGATACGCAGTATTTT.

The V call is TRBV5-1, the J call TRBJ2-5; 7 nucleotides line up with TRBD1. This CDR3 spans 14 amino acids. CDR1 is SGHRS, CDR2 YFSETQ, per germline. V gave up 3 bases and J gave up 2 bases; unmatched junction bases: 4. Written as DNA, the CDR3 is TGCGCCAGCAGCTCGGGCAGGGGGCAAGAGACCCAGTACTTC. Translated, it gives CASSSGRGQETQYF.

CDR3 coding DNA: TGTGCCAGCAGCTACGAGATGGCTGGAAACACCATATATTTT. Protein product: CASSYEMAGNTIYF. V usage is TRBV7-6 and J usage is TRBJ1-3, with no clear D. Trimming took 4 bases from V and 2 from J, leaving 9 bases between them. Per the germline V gene, CDR1 is SGHVS and CDR2 is FNYEAQ. The CDR3 is 14 amino acids.

This chain connects TRBV19 to TRBJ2-7, with D perhaps assigned TRBD1 or TRBD2 (5 bases each). V lost 4 bases to trimming and J lost 5 bases, with 15 bases between them. Germline lookup yields CDR1 LNHDA and CDR2 SQIVND (reference sequence). The CDR3 is 14 residues long. In DNA, the CDR3 is TGTGCCAGTAGTACGGGACCTTCCCCCCACGAGCAGTACTTC. Protein: CASSTGPSPHEQYF.

This sequence joins TRBV7-8 and TRBJ1-6, with D maybe TRBD1 (6 bases). CDR1 and CDR2 from the germline V gene are SGHVS and FQNEAQ. V lost 6 bases and J lost 9, with 15 bases in between. The CDR3 has 14 amino acids. This CDR3 reads CASSIQGRSSPLHF. The CDR3 nucleotides read TGTGCCAGCAGTATTCAGGGGAGGAGTTCACCCCTCCACTTT.

This clone came up a few times. The V call is TRBV28, the J call TRBJ2-2; TRBD2 matches at 7 bases. This CDR3 has 16 residues. The trim removed 4 bases at V and 5 bases at J, leaving 10 bases unmatched. Germline V CDR1 and CDR2: MDHEN, SYDVKM. The CDR3 here is CASSYLLGGRTGELFF. The CDR3 DNA is TGTGCCAGCAGTTATCTTCTCGGGGGGAGGACCGGGGAGCTGTTTTTT.

The chain employs TRBV12-5 and TRBJ2-3; D unclear. The CDR3 has 12 amino acids. Germline CDR1 is LGHNT and CDR2 is FRNRAP. V shed 6 bases and J shed 2 bases, with 6 bases lying between them. CDR3: CASGPLTDTQYF. The CDR3 DNA reads TGTGCTAGTGGACCTCTCACAGATACGCAGTATTTT.

This clone was seen a few times. The chain carries TRBV28 and TRBJ1-4, with TRBD1 matching 8 bases. The germline V gene encodes CDR1 MDHEN and CDR2 SYDVKM. This CDR3 region has 16 residues. Trimming removed 3 bases from V and 9 bases from J; junction bases left unmatched: 12. The CDR3 here is CASSFSDGQGGKKLFF. The CDR3 nucleotides are TGTGCCAGCAGTTTTAGTGACGGACAGGGTGGGAAAAAACTGTTTTTT.

This clone was counted only a few times. V is TRBV2 and J is TRBJ2-5; the match to TRBD1 covers 10 bases. This CDR3 contains 16 residues. The V segment lost 6 bases and the J segment 4 bases; nucleotides outside the gene matches: 11. The germline CDR1 and CDR2 sequences are SNHLY and FYNNEI. The CDR3 here is CASRGGQGTVPETQYF. The CDR3 DNA follows: TGTGCCAGCAGGGGGGGACAGGGGACGGTCCCAGAGACCCAGTACTTC.

This chain joins TRBV7-2 and TRBJ2-7; TRBD2 aligns across 10 bases. The CDR3 spans 15 residues. Losses at the gene ends were 2 bases for V and 5 bases for J; bases not matched to a gene: 6. CDR1 SGHTA and CDR2 FQGNSA come from the germline V gene. CDR3 DNA: TGTGCCAGCAGCTTATCTAGCGGGAGTACCAACGAGCAGTACGTC. Its protein is CASSLSSGSTNEQYV.

In its sample, this clone was seen a few times. The chain uses TRBV7-9 and TRBJ2-7, with 9 nucleotides matching TRBD2. Trimming at V came to 5 bases and at J to 2 bases, leaving 10 bases not matched to a gene. This CDR3 comprises 16 residues. CDR1 is SEHNR, CDR2 FQNEAQ, per germline (reference sequence). The CDR3 loop reads CASSLSGGQTAYEQYV. Here the CDR3 DNA reads TGTGCCAGCAGCCTAAGCGGGGGGCAGACAGCCTACGAGCAGTACGTC.

J is TRBJ2-4 and V is TRBV11-2, with D possibly matching TRBD2 (5 bases). There are 12 residues in the CDR3. Germline-derived CDR1 and CDR2 are SGHAT and FQNNGV. V lost 1 base and J 8 bases, leaving 6 bases between the germline ends. Written as DNA, the CDR3 is TGTGCCAGCAGCTTAGGGGGAGACATTCAGTACTTC. It is translated as CASSLGGDIQYF. The variable domain in full, with the rest retrieved from reference TRBV11-2 and TRBJ2-4, is EAGVAQSPRYKIIEKRQSVAFWCNPISGHATLYWYQQILGQGPKLLIQFQNNGVVDDSQLPKDRFSAERLKGVDSTLKIQPAKLEDSAVYLCASSLGGDIQYFGAGTRLSVL.

J is TRBJ1-4 and V is TRBV5-1; D is uncertain. Trimming stripped 6 bases from V and 6 bases from J, with 15 bases between. The germline V gene encodes CDR1 SGHRS and CDR2 YFSETQ. CDR3 length: 14 residues. In nucleotides, the CDR3 is TGCGCCAGCAAAGAGGACGGCTCTTATGAAAAACTGTTTTTT. Translation gives CASKEDGSYEKLFF.

This clone has more than one count but fewer than ten. The chain combines TRBV19 with TRBJ1-2, with 8 bases fitting TRBD1. CDR3 length: 13 amino acids. Looked up from germline, CDR1 is LNHDA and CDR2 is SQIVND (reference sequence). V lost 9 bases and J lost 6; bases outside the gene matches: 9. DNA of the CDR3: TGTGCCAGCCATTTCAGGGGGCGGGATGGCTACACCTTC. Translated: CASHFRGRDGYTF.

This clone has ten or more counts. V gene TRBV5-4 combines with J gene TRBJ2-5, with D possibly matching TRBD1 (7 bases). CDR1 and CDR2 (germline): SGHNT, YYREEE (reference sequence). The CDR3 is 15 residues long. The ends were cut back, 5 bases at V and 4 bases at J, with 18 bases in the middle. The CDR3 sequence: CASRPTGEVGETQYF. DNA of the CDR3: TGTGCCAGCAGGCCAACAGGGGAGGTTGGAGAGACCCAGTACTTC.

The sample holds a few counts of this clone. The identical CDR3 is also encoded by other nucleotide sequences in the sample. The chain joins TRBV6-5 to TRBJ1-2; TRBD1 is a possible D gene (6 bases). CDR1 and CDR2 (germline): MNHEY, SVGAGI. Trimming left V 6 bases short and J 2 bases short, with 10 bases between. The CDR3 covers 13 residues. CDR3 bases: TGTGCCAGCAGCTACAGGGACAACTATGGCTACACCTTC. Translated, it gives CASSYRDNYGYTF.

The chain has TRBV2 and TRBJ2-1; the D is unclear. With 4 bases removed from V and 5 bases from J, the gap between germline ends came to 6 bases. The length of the CDR3 is 12 residues. Per the germline V gene, CDR1 is SNHLY and CDR2 is FYNNEI. The CDR3 region has the DNA TGTGCCAGCAGTGGGGATGACAATGAGCAGTTCTTC. Translating gives CASSGDDNEQFF.

This clone was observed a handful of times. The chain employs TRBV15 and TRBJ2-1; TRBD1 agrees at 12 bases. CDR3 length equals 12 residues. The ends lost 7 bases at V and 13 bases at J; junction bases unmatched: 5. CDR1 is LNHNV, CDR2 YYDKDF, per germline (reference sequence). The DNA for the CDR3 is TGTGCCACCACCGGGACAGGGGGCGATCAGTTCTTC. It encodes CATTGTGGDQFF.

This chain links TRBV7-2 with TRBJ2-1; weak D call: TRBD2 (6 bases). V gave up 2 bases and J gave up 11 bases, with 13 bases separating them. The CDR3 length is 13 residues. The germline gives CDR1 SGHTA, CDR2 FQGNSA. The CDR3 sequence is CASSLHAGSKQFF. CDR3 coding DNA: TGTGCCAGCAGCTTACATGCGGGATCGAAGCAGTTCTTC. The full variable domain, in which reference TRBV7-2 and TRBJ2-1 provide the parts outside the CDR3, is GAGVSQSPSNKVTEKGKDVELRCDPISGHTALYWYRQSLGQGLEFLIYFQGNSAPDKSGLPSDRFSAERTGGSVSTLTIQRTQQEDSAVYLCASSLHAGSKQFFGPGTRLTVL.

This clone appeared a few times. V gene TRBV4-2 combines with J gene TRBJ2-5, with a possible D match to TRBD2 (6 bases). V was cut by 4 bases and J by 3 bases, with 9 bases left in between. The CDR3 runs to 13 residues. The germline V gene encodes CDR1 LGHNA and CDR2 YNFKEQ. CDR3 DNA sequence: TGTGCCAGCAGCCGAGGCGGGGAAGAGACCCAGTACTTC. This sequence encodes CASSRGGEETQYF.

This clone was seen more than once but under ten times. This rearrangement joins TRBV5-6 to TRBJ1-3; possible D gene TRBD1, 5 bases. This CDR3 spans 18 amino acids. Trimming took 2 bases from V and 0 from J, leaving 18 bases between them. Germline values: CDR1 SGHDT, CDR2 YYEEEE. In nucleotides, the CDR3 is TGTGCCAGCAGCTTTCTGGGTTTCGGGGACGTCTCTGGAAACACCATATATTTT. The encoded protein is CASSFLGFGDVSGNTIYF.